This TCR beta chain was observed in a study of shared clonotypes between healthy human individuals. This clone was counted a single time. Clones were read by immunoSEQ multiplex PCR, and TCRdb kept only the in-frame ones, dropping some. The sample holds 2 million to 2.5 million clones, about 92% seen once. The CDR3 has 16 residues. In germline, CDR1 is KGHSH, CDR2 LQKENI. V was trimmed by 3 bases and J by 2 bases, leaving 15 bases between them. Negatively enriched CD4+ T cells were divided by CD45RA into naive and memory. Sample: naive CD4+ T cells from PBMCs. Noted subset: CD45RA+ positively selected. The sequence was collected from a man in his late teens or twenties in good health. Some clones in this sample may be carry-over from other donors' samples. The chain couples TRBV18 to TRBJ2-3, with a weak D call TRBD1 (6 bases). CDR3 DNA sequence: TGTGCCAGCTCACCCCCAGGTAGGGGGATCACAGATACGCAGTATTTT. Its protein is CASSPPGRGITDTQYF. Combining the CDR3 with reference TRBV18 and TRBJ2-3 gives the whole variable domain NAGVMQNPRHLVRRRGQEARLRCSPMKGHSHVYWYRQLPEEGLKFMVYLQKENIIDESGMPKERFSAEFPKEGPSILRIQQVVRGDSAAYFCASSPPGRGITDTQYFGPGTRLTVL.